The clone carrying this T cell receptor beta chain was seen once. Its antigen is unknown. Losses at the gene ends were 2 bases for V and 7 bases for J; bases not matched to a gene: 3. The length of the CDR3 is 14 residues. The germline gives CDR1 MNHEY, CDR2 SVGAGI. The data were taken from a study of vaccination and CD4 T cells after COVID-19. Turning to the study itself: Overlapping peptides covering the spike proteins of SARS-CoV-2, HCoV-NL63, HCoV-OC43 and HCoV-229E were added to stimulate cells.

Notes on the study in general: Spike mono-reactive status applied to 304 of 307 vaccine-specific clones in convalescent patients.

The treatment denotes: 10-day PBMC culture with coronavirus spike peptide pools or control peptides (ViraFEST assay). Before TCRs were sequenced, ViraFEST expanded antigen-specific T cells with peptide pools. Sequenced with the Oncomine TCR Beta short-read assay was DNA taken from cultured CD4+ T cells. TCRdb processed the PCR reads anew with MiXCR; each CDR3 protein has one entry. This sample has about 12,000 distinct CDR3 sequences, with about 61% found just once. V gene TRBV6-5 combines with J gene TRBJ2-2; TRBD1 matches 8 bases. Specimen: CD4+ T cells from blood, cultured in vitro. This clonotype originated in a human donor who had recovered from COVID-19. The CDR3 here is CASSYTGGLGELFF. CDR3 sequence (DNA): TGTGCCAGCAGTTACACAGGGGGACTCGGGGAGCTGTTTTTT.